The 12 T cell receptor beta chains in this list originate from one sample, sequenced in a study of CD8+ T cells in alopecia areata. RNA was extracted and reverse transcribed into cDNA as the sequencing template. The data were produced by immunoSEQ multiplex PCR, yet TCRdb's version contains in-frame clones alone and is incomplete. The sample has about 180,000 clones, around 50% seen once. Sequenced here: CD4+ T cells sorted from blood, sampled at week 0. The receptor source for this set is a human donor with alopecia areata.

The chain uses TRBV7-2 and TRBJ2-1; 7 bases are shared with TRBD1. J was trimmed by 6 bases and V by 4 bases; bases with no gene match: 9. CDR3 length: 15 residues. Germline-derived CDR1 and CDR2 are SGHTA and FQGNSA. CDR3 region: CASSSHQGVGNEQFF. CDR3 DNA: TGTGCCAGCAGCTCACACCAGGGGGTGGGCAATGAGCAGTTCTTC.

Details on this clone: The sample has other DNA sequences that encode this CDR3 too. The rearrangement joins TRBV9 to TRBJ1-1, with no clear D. The CDR3 covers 13 residues. Germline CDR1 reads SGDLS; CDR2 reads YYNGEE. Between the trimmed V and J ends, which lost 0 bases and 2 bases, there was a span of 5 bases. CDR3 in DNA: TGTGCCAGCAGCGTAGGGCGCAACACTGAAGCTTTCTTT. The encoded protein is CASSVGRNTEAFF.

This chain joins TRBV29-1 and TRBJ1-5, with 9 bases fitting TRBD1. The CDR3 contains 13 residues. With 4 bases clipped from V and 5 bases from J, the junction kept 3 bases outside the gene matches. Germline loops: CDR1 SQVTM, CDR2 ANQGSEA. CDR3 region: CSVGDREYQPQHF. The CDR3 DNA sequence: TGCAGCGTTGGGGACAGGGAGTATCAGCCCCAGCATTTT. The whole variable domain, remainder taken from reference TRBV29-1 and TRBJ1-5, is SAVISQKPSRDICQRGTSLTIQCQVDSQVTMMFWYRQQPGQSLTLIATANQGSEATYESGFVIDKFPISRPNLTFSTLTVSNMSPEDSSIYLCSVGDREYQPQHFGDGTRLSIL.

The chain carries TRBV6-1 and TRBJ1-5; 7 bases map to TRBD1. CDR1 MNHNS and CDR2 SASEGT come from the germline V gene. The CDR3 extends over 14 amino acids. Losses at the gene ends were 8 bases for V and 1 base for J; bases not matched to a gene: 5. In DNA, the CDR3 is TGTGCCAGCCTCGACAGGGTCAGCAATCAGCCCCAGCATTTT. Its translation is CASLDRVSNQPQHF.

The V call is TRBV30, the J call TRBJ2-5; D is uncertain. The CDR3 totals 13 residues. The V and J ends lost 3 bases and 4 bases respectively, with 12 bases between them. The V gene's germline CDR1 is GTSNPN and CDR2 SVGIG (reference sequence). The CDR3 is CAWRHGRSETQYF. CDR3 sequence (DNA): TGTGCCTGGAGACACGGGCGTTCAGAGACCCAGTACTTC.

This clone appeared a few times. The chain has TRBV5-1 and TRBJ1-1; possible D gene TRBD1, 5 bases. From germline, CDR1 is SGHRS and CDR2 YFSETQ. The ends were cut back, 5 bases at V and 0 bases at J, with 14 bases in the middle. There are 15 residues in the CDR3. CDR3 nucleotides: TGCGCCAGCAGGGGAGGGGACGGAATGAACACTGAAGCTTTCTTT. Residues: CASRGGDGMNTEAFF.

The chain recombines TRBV2 with TRBJ2-1, with 7 nucleotides matching TRBD1. V lost 4 bases and J lost 9; bases outside the gene matches: 9. CDR1 SNHLY and CDR2 FYNNEI come from the germline V gene. There are 14 residues in the CDR3. The CDR3 reads CASSGDRVYGEQFF. For the CDR3, the DNA is TGTGCCAGCAGTGGTGACAGGGTATATGGTGAGCAGTTCTTC. Full variable domain (remainder filled in from reference TRBV2 and TRBJ2-1): EPEVTQTPSHQVTQMGQEVILRCVPISNHLYFYWYRQILGQKVEFLVSFYNNEISEKSEIFDDQFSVERPDGSNFTLKIRSTKLEDSAMYFCASSGDRVYGEQFFGPGTRLTVL.

The chain has TRBV6-1 and TRBJ2-5; the D call may be TRBD1 or TRBD2 (6 bases each). The CDR3 extends over 15 amino acids. Germline values: CDR1 MNHNS, CDR2 SASEGT. V lost 7 bases and J 1 base, leaving 16 bases between the germline ends. The CDR3 DNA is TGTGCCAGCACCCCACGGAGGGGGGCCCAAGAGACCCAGTACTTC. This sequence encodes CASTPRRGAQETQYF.

The chain carries TRBV30 and TRBJ2-7, with D possibly being TRBD1 or TRBD2 (5 bases each). The germline CDR1 and CDR2 sequences are GTSNPN and SVGIG (reference sequence). The CDR3 totals 16 residues. Trimming pared 4 bases from V and 8 bases from J, leaving 27 bases between. The CDR3 protein is CAWTTSRYGARGQQYF. CDR3 nucleotides: TGTGCCTGGACTACAAGCCGGTACGGGGCGAGGGGCCAGCAGTACTTC.

V gene TRBV11-2 combines with J gene TRBJ2-5, with TRBD1 matching over 7 bases. This CDR3 comprises 15 residues. In germline, CDR1 is SGHAT, CDR2 FQNNGV. J lost 5 bases, V lost 5 bases, and 11 bases had no gene match. The CDR3 DNA sequence: TGTGCCAGCAGCCTACTTGAGGGGGCCCGGGAGACCCAGTACTTC. It is translated as CASSLLEGARETQYF.

About this clone: The same CDR3 can be traced to other DNA sequences in this sample. V gene TRBV6-5 combines with J gene TRBJ2-7; D call uncertain. Germline loops: CDR1 MNHEY, CDR2 SVGAGI. V dropped 3 bases and J dropped 0 bases, with 9 bases sitting between them. The CDR3 is made up of 14 amino acids. CDR3 sequence: CASSYSLGSYEQYF. Written as DNA, the CDR3 is TGTGCCAGCAGTTATTCATTGGGCTCCTACGAGCAGTACTTC.

CDR3 bases: TGTGCCAGCAGTGAATTACCTAGGACAGGCTCCTATAATTCACCCCTCCACTTT. Translation: CASSELPRTGSYNSPLHF. The chain carries TRBV6-1 and TRBJ1-6; 7 bases are shared with TRBD1. The CDR3 runs 18 residues. V was clipped by 2 bases and J by 0 bases; unmatched bases: 7. Germline V gives CDR1 MNHNS, CDR2 SASEGT.